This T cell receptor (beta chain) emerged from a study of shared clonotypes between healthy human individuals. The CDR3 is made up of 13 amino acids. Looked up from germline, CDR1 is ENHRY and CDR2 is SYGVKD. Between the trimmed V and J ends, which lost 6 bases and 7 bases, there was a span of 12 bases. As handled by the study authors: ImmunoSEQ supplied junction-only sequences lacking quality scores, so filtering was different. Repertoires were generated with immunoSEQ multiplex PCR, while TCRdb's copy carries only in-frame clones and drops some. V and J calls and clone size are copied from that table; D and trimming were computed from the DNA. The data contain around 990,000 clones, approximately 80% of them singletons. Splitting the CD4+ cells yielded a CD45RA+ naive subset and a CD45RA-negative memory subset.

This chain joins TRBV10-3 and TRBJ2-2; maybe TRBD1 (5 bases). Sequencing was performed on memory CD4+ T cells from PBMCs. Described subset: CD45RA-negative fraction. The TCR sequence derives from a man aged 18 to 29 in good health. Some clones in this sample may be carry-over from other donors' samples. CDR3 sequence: CAIRADSHGELFF. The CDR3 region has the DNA TGTGCCATCAGGGCAGACAGCCACGGGGAGCTGTTTTTT.